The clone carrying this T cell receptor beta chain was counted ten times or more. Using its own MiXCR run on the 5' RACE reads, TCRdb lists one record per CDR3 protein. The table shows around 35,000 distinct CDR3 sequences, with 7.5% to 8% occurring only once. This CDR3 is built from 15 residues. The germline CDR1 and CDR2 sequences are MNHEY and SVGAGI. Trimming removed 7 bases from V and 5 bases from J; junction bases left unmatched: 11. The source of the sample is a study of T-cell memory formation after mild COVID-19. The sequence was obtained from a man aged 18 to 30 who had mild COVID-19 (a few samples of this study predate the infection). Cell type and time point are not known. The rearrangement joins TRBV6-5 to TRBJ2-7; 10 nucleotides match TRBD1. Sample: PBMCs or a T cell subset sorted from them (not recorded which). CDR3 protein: CASTSPGQGKHEQYF. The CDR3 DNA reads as TGTGCCAGCACCTCCCCGGGACAGGGGAAGCACGAGCAGTACTTC.